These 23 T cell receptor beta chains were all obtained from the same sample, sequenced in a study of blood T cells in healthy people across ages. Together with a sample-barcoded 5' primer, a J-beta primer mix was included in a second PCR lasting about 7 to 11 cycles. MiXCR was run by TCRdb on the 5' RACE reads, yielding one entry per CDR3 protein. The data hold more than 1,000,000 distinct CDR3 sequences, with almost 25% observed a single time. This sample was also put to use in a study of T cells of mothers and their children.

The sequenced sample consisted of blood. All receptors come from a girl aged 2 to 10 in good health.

The CDR3 region is CASNWDRGTGELFF. The CDR3 coding sequence is TGTGCCAGCAACTGGGACAGGGGCACCGGGGAGCTGTTTTTT. The chain recombines TRBV6-5 with TRBJ2-2; 10 bases align to TRBD1. Germline values: CDR1 MNHEY, CDR2 SVGAGI. The CDR3 sequence is 14 residues long. The V gene end was trimmed by 7 bases and the J gene end by 4 bases; junction bases not matched to a gene: 3.

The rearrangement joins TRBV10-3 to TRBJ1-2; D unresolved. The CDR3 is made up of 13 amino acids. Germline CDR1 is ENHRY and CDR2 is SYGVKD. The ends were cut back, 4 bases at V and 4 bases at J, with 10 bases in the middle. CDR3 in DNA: TGTGCCATCAGTGGTCGGGTCCGCTATGGCTACACCTTC. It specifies CAISGRVRYGYTF.

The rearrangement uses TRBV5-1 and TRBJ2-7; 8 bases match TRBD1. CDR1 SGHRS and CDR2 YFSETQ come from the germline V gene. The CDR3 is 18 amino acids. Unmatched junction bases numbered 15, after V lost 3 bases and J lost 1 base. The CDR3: CASSSGDRSYTLSYEQYF. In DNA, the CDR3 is TGCGCCAGCAGCTCAGGGGACAGGAGTTATACCTTATCCTACGAGCAGTACTTC.

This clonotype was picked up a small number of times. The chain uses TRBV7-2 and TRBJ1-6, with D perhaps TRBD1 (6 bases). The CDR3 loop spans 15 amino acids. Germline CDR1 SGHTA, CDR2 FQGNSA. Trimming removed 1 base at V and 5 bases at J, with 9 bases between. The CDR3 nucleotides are TGTGCCAGCAGCTTAGGACAGGCAGATAATTCACCCCTCCACTTT. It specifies CASSLGQADNSPLHF.

The CDR3 DNA reads as TGTGCCAGCAGCGAGGGACTTCACATAGCTAACTATGGCTACACCTTC. Protein: CASSEGLHIANYGYTF. The rearrangement uses TRBV6-1 and TRBJ1-2, with D perhaps matching TRBD1 (5 bases). In germline, CDR1 is MNHNS, CDR2 SASEGT. V lost 6 bases to trimming and J lost 0 bases, with 17 bases between them. The CDR3 covers 16 residues.

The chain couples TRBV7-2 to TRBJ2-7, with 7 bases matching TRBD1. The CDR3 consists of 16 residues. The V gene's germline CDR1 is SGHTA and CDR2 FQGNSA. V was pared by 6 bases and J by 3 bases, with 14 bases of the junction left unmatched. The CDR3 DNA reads TGTGCCAGCAGTTACAGACAGGGCGAATTATACTACGAGCAGTACTTC. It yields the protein CASSYRQGELYYEQYF.

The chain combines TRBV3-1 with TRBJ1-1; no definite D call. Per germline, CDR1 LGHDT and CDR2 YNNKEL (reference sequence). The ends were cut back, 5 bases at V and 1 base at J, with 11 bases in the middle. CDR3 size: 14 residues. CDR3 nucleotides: TGTGCCAGCAGCGGCGTGACGGGGAACACTGAAGCTTTCTTT. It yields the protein CASSGVTGNTEAFF. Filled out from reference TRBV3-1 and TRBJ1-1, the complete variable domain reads DTAVSQTPKYLVTQMGNDKSIKCEQNLGHDTMYWYKQDSKKFLKIMFSYNNKELIINETVPNRFSPKSPDKAHLNLHINSLELGDSAVYFCASSGVTGNTEAFFGQGTRLTVV.

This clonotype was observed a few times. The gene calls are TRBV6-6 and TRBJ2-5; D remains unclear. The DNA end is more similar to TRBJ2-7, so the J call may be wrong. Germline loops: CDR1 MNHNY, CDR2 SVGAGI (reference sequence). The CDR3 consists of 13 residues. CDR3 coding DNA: TGTGCCAGCAGTTCTCGGACCACCTACGAGCAGTACTTC. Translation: CASSSRTTYEQYF.

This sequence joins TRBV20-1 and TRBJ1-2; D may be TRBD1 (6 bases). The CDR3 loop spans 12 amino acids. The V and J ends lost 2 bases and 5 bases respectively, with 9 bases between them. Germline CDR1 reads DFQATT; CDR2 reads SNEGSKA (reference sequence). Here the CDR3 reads CSARPGQYGYTF. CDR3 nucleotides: TGCAGTGCTAGACCCGGACAGTATGGCTACACCTTC.

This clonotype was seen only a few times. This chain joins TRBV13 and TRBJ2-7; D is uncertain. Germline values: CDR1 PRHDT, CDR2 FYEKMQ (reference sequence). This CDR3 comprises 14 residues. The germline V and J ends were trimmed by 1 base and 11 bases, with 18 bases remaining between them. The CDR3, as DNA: TGTGCCAGCAGCTTAGCCGGAAAAGTCTCAGAGGAGTACTTC. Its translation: CASSLAGKVSEEYF.

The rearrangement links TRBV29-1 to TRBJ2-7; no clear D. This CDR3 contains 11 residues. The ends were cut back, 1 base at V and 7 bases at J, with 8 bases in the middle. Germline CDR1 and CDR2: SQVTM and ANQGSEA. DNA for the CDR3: TGCAGCGTTGAAGGGCAGCAGGAGCAGTACTTC. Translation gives CSVEGQQEQYF.

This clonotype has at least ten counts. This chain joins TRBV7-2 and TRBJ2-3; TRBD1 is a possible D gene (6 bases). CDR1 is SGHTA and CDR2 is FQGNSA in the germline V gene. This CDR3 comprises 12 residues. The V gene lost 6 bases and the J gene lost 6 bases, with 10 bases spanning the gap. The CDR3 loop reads CASSSQGDTQYF. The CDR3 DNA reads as TGTGCCAGCAGTTCTCAGGGGGATACGCAGTATTTT. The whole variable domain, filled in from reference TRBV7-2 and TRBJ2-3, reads GAGVSQSPSNKVTEKGKDVELRCDPISGHTALYWYRQSLGQGLEFLIYFQGNSAPDKSGLPSDRFSAERTGGSVSTLTIQRTQQEDSAVYLCASSSQGDTQYFGPGTRLTVL.

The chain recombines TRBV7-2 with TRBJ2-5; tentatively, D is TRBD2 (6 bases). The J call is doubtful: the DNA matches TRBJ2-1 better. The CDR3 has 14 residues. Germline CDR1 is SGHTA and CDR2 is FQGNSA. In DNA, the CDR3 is TGTGCCAGCAGCTTATTTAGCGGACCGGATGAGCAGTTCTTC. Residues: CASSLFSGPDEQFF.

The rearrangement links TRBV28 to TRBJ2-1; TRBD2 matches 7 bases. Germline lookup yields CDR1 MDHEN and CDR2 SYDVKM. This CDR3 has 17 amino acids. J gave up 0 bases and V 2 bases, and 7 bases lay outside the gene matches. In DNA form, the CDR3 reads TGTGCCAGCAGTTTAAATCTACTAGCGACCTCCTACAATGAGCAGTTCTTC. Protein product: CASSLNLLATSYNEQFF.

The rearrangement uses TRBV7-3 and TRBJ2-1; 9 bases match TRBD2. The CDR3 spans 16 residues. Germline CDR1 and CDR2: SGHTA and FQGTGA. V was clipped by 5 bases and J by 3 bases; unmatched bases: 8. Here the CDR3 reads CASSALAGAVYNEQFF. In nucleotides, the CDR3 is TGTGCCAGCAGCGCCTTAGCGGGAGCGGTCTACAATGAGCAGTTCTTC.

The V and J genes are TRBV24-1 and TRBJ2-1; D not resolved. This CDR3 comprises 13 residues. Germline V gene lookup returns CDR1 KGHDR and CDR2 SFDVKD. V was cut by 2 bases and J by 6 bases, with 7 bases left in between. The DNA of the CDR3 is TGTGCCACCAGTGATTCGGTCGTCAATGAGCAGTTCTTC. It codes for CATSDSVVNEQFF.

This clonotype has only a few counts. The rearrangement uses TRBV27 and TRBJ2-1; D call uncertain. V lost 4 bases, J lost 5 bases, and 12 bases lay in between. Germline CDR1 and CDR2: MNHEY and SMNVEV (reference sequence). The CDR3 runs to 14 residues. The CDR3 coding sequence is TGTGCCAGCAGTTGGGCAGTCGGCAACAATGAGCAGTTCTTC. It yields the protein CASSWAVGNNEQFF.

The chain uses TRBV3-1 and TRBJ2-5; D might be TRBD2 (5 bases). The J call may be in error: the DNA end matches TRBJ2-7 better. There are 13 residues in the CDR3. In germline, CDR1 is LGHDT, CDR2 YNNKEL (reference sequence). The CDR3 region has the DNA TGTGCCAGCAGACCCCAGAAAGGGAGCGAGCAGTACTTC. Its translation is CASRPQKGSEQYF.

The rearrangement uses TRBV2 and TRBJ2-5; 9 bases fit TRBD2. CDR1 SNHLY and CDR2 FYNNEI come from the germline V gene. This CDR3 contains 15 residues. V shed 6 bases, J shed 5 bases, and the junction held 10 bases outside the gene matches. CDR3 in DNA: TGTGCCAGCAGGAGCAGGACTAGCGCCGGGGAGACCCAGTACTTC. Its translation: CASRSRTSAGETQYF.

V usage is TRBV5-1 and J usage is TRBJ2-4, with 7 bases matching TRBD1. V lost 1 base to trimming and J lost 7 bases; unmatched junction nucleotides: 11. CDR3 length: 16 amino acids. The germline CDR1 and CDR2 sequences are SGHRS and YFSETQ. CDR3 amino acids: CASSLRVRLGGNIQYF. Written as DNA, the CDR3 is TGCGCCAGCAGCTTGAGAGTTCGGTTAGGGGGCAACATTCAGTACTTC.

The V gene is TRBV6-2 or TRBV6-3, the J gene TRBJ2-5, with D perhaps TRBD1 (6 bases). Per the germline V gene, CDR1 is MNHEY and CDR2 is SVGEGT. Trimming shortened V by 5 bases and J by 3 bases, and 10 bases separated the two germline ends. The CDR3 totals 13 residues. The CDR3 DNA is TGTGCCAGCAGTCAGTACAGGGAAGAGACCCAGTACTTC. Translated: CASSQYREETQYF.

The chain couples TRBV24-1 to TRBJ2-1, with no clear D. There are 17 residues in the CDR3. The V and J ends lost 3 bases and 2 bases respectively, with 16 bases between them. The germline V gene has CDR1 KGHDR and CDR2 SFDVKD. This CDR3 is CATSDPLSPWPYNEQFF. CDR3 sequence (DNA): TGTGCCACCAGTGATCCCCTGAGCCCTTGGCCCTACAATGAGCAGTTCTTC.

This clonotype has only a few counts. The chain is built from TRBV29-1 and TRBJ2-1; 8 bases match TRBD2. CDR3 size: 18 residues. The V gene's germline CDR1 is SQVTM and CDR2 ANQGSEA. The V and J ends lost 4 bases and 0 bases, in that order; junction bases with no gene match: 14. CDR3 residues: CSVVFPSGRGHSYNEQFF. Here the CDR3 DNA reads TGCAGCGTTGTTTTCCCTTCCGGGAGGGGACACTCCTACAATGAGCAGTTCTTC.